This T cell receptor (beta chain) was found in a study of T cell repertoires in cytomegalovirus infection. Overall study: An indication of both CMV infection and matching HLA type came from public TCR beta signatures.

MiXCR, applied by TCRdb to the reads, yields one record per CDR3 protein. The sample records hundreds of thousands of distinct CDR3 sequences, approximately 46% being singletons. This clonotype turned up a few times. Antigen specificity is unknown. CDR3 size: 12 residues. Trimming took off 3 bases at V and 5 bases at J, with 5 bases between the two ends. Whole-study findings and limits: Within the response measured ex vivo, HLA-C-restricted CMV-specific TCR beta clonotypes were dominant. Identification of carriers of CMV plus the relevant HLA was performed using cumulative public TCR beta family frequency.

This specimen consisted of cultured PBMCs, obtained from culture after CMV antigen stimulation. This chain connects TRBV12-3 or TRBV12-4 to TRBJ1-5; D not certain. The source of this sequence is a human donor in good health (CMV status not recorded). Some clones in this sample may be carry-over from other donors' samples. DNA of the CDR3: TGTGCCAGCAGTTTTTGGGATCAGCCCCAGCATTTT. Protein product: CASSFWDQPQHF.